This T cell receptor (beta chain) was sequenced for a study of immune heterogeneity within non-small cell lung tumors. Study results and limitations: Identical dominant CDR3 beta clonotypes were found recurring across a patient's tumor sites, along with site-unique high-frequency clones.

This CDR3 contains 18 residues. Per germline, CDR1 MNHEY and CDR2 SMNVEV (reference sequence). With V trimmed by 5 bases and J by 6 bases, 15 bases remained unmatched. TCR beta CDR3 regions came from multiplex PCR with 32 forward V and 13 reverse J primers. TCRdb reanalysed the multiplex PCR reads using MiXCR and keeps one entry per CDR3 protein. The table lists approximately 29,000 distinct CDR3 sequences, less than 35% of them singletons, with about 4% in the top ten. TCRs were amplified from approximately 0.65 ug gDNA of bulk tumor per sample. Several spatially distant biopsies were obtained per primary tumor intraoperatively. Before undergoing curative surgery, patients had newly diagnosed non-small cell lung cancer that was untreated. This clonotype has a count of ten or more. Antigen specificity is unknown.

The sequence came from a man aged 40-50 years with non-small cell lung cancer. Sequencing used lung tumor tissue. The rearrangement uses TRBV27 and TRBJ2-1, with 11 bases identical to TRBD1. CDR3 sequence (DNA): TGTGCCAGCAGTCCCAACCCCCGGGACAGGGGGTTTCGCAATGAGCAGTTCTTC. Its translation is CASSPNPRDRGFRNEQFF.